The clone carrying this TCR beta chain was recorded once. Its antigen remains unidentified. Trimming cost V 3 bases and J 5 bases, with 17 bases left between them. CDR1 is MDHEN and CDR2 is SYDVKM in the germline V gene. CDR3 length equals 15 residues. This sample was included in a study of Ad26.COV2.S vaccination and SARS-CoV-2 variants. About the research overall: Ad26.COV2.S, an intramuscular injection, was given once or twice 56 days apart.

Using immunoSEQ multiplex PCR, the repertoire was profiled, and TCRdb retains in-frame clones only, with some absent. The sample lists 300,000 to 350,000 clones, 85% to 90% occurring once. The study, taken as a whole, reports: Those who received vaccine or placebo ended up with similar non-spike TCR breadth.

Treatment specified: over 15 received Ad26.COV2.S at low or high dose, single or two shots; roughly five received placebo; per-sample allocation not given. Samples analyzed were those drawn on day 63 after the first vaccine or placebo injection. This adult donor, from Boston, was 18-55 years old. This vaccine is an Ad26 vector that expresses the Wuhan-strain SARS-CoV-2 spike. This clonotype was obtained from a person aged 18-60 years who received the Ad26.COV2.S COVID-19 vaccine or a placebo. The sequenced sample was peripheral blood, obtained in a trial of Ad26.COV2.S vaccine versus placebo. The V and J genes are TRBV28 and TRBJ2-7, with D hard to call. DNA for the CDR3: TGTGCCAGCAGTTTGTTTACTTCGGGCAGTGACGAGCAGTACTTC. Its translation is CASSLFTSGSDEQYF.